This T cell receptor (beta chain) was obtained from a study of blood T cell repertoires in COVID-19. Across the study: COVID-19 samples, acute and convalescent, were from the United States, Italy and Spain. In each case, the material was cDNA or gDNA derived from T cells, B-cell-depleted T cells, or PBMCs.

This clone has a handful of counts. In the source study's methods: Reference gene primer amplification in the assay estimated nucleated cell counts. Clones were read by immunoSEQ multiplex PCR, and TCRdb kept only the in-frame ones, dropping some. That table gives V, J and clone size, and the DNA gave D and trimming. Of tens of thousands of clones in the sample, 83% were seen once. The sample comprised peripheral blood. The clonotype was recovered from a woman older than 75 with acute or convalescent COVID-19.

The CDR3 DNA reads as TGTGCCAGCAGCTTTCAGGGGACCCGAAGCGAAAAACTGTTTTTT. This sequence encodes CASSFQGTRSEKLFF. The genes are TRBV11-2 and TRBJ1-4, with D possibly being TRBD1 (6 bases). V lost 3 bases and J 8 bases, leaving 16 bases between the germline ends. The CDR3 length is 15 residues. From germline, CDR1 is SGHAT and CDR2 FQNNGV.